Described below is a single TCR beta chain sequence and its context. Profiled with immunoSEQ multiplex PCR; TCRdb holds only in-frame clones, not every one. The table has 210,000 or so clones, almost 90% seen once; the top ten hold about 2.9%. Germline V lookup: CDR1 SGHRS, CDR2 YFSETQ. V lost 4 bases and J 1 base, leaving 14 bases between the germline ends. The CDR3 has 15 amino acids. The entry originates in a study of cytomegalovirus exposure and HLA in healthy donors. The source is a young woman in good health and CMV-seronegative. The sequenced sample consisted of PBMCs. The chain couples TRBV5-1 to TRBJ1-2, with D maybe TRBD1 (6 bases). CDR3 nucleotides: TGCGCCAGCAGCCCTACAGGGCCACATAACTATGGCTACACCTTC. Encoded protein: CASSPTGPHNYGYTF.